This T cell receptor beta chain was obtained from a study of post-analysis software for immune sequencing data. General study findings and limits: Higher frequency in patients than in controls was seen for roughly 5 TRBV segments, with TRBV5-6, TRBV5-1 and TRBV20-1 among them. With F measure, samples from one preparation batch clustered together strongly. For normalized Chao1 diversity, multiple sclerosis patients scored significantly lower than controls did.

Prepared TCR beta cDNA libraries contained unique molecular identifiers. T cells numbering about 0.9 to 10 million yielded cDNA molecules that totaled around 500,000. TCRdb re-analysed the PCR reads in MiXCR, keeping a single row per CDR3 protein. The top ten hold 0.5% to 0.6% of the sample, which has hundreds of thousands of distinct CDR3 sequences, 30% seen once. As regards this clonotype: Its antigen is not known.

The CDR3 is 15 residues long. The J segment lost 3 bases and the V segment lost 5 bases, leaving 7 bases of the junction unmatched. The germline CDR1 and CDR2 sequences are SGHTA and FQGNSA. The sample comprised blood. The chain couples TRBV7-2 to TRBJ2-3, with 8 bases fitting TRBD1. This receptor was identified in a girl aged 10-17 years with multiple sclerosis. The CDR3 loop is CASSQGAWGTDTQYF. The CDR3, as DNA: TGTGCCAGCAGCCAGGGGGCTTGGGGGACAGATACGCAGTATTTT. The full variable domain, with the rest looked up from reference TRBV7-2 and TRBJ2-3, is GAGVSQSPSNKVTEKGKDVELRCDPISGHTALYWYRQSLGQGLEFLIYFQGNSAPDKSGLPSDRFSAERTGGSVSTLTIQRTQQEDSAVYLCASSQGAWGTDTQYFGPGTRLTVL.